These 18 T cell receptor beta chains came from one sample sequenced in a study of control samples from healthy donors and cancer patients. Assay: immunoSEQ multiplex PCR; the TCRdb copy retains only in-frame clones and omits some. The data contain some 40,000 clones, around 83% of them singletons. What was sequenced was PBMCs. The receptors come from a woman between 55 and 75 years old with lung cancer.

This clone was counted only a few times. The chain has TRBV2 and TRBJ2-5; 13 nucleotides line up with TRBD2. V was pared by 4 bases and J by 2 bases, with 16 bases of the junction left unmatched. The germline CDR1 and CDR2 sequences are SNHLY and FYNNEI. This CDR3 contains 20 residues. The chain's CDR3 is CASSGLLGTSGALSQETQYF. The CDR3 coding sequence is TGTGCCAGCAGTGGGTTGTTGGGGACTAGCGGGGCCTTATCGCAAGAGACCCAGTACTTC.

The chain carries TRBV10-3 and TRBJ2-5, with D perhaps TRBD2 (5 bases). The germline V gene encodes CDR1 ENHRY and CDR2 SYGVKD. V lost 2 bases to trimming and J lost 10 bases, with 35 bases between them. This CDR3 region has 20 residues. CDR3 amino acids: CAISETRGVSSRGLGNGQYF. In DNA form, the CDR3 reads TGTGCCATCAGTGAGACCCGAGGAGTTTCTTCAAGAGGGTTAGGAAATGGCCAGTACTTC.

This clone appeared a single time. The CDR3 spells CASSFQGSDEKLFF. As DNA, the CDR3 is TGCGCCAGCAGCTTTCAGGGGTCCGATGAAAAACTGTTTTTT. The chain couples TRBV5-1 to TRBJ1-4, with D possibly being TRBD1 (6 bases). V was trimmed by 2 bases and J by 6 bases, leaving 11 bases between them. Germline lookup yields CDR1 SGHRS and CDR2 YFSETQ. The CDR3 loop spans 14 amino acids.

On this clone: The germline gene is not matched at one end of the junction; a read error may be the cause. This chain connects TRBV18 to TRBJ1-4; possibly TRBD1 for D (6 bases). CDR3 size: 17 residues. The germline CDR1 and CDR2 sequences are KGHSH and LQKENI. This chain's CDR3 is CASSPPNRVATNEKLFF. The CDR3 DNA reads as TGTGCCAGCTCTCCACCGAACAGGGTTGCAACTAATGAAAAACTGTTTTTT.

This clone was found a few times. V and J are TRBV5-1 and TRBJ1-2; possibly TRBD1 for D (5 bases). Germline V gene lookup returns CDR1 SGHRS and CDR2 YFSETQ. The V end was cut by 6 bases, the J end by 7 bases, with 22 bases between. The CDR3 runs to 15 residues. The CDR3 is CASTTQGGADGGYTF. The DNA for the CDR3 is TGCGCCAGCACCACTCAAGGAGGGGCCGACGGTGGCTACACCTTC.

On this clone itself: Sequence at one end of the junction differs from germline and may be a read error. The chain recombines TRBV9 with TRBJ1-3; D unresolved. Looked up from germline, CDR1 is SGDLS and CDR2 is YYNGEE. The CDR3 extends over 13 amino acids. The CDR3 region is CASSVNPGNTIYF. The CDR3 DNA follows: TGTGCCAGCAGCGTAAATCCTGGGAACACCATATATTTT.

The V and J genes are TRBV3-1 (or the pseudogene TRBV3-2) and TRBJ2-1; D remains ambiguous. Trimming pared 3 bases from V and 7 bases from J, leaving 22 bases between. This CDR3 has 17 amino acids. The germline V gene has CDR1 LGHDT and CDR2 YNNKEL (reference sequence). The CDR3 DNA is TGTGCCAGCAGCCAGGGCCGAACTCTTTTCAAAGGGAATGAGCAGTTCTTC. Protein product: CASSQGRTLFKGNEQFF.

The chain combines TRBV7-9 with TRBJ2-3; D unresolved. Between the trimmed V and J ends, which lost 5 bases and 3 bases, there was a span of 15 bases. CDR1 SEHNR and CDR2 FQNEAQ come from the germline V gene (reference sequence). The CDR3 sequence is 15 residues long. CDR3 DNA: TGTGCCAGCAGCCCAACGGGCACGGCAACAGATACGCAGTATTTT. This translates into CASSPTGTATDTQYF.

The CDR3 coding sequence is TGTGCCAGCAGTTTATATGGGACAGCGAACGGGGAGCTGTTTTTT. It is translated as CASSLYGTANGELFF. The rearrangement uses TRBV28 and TRBJ2-2; TRBD1 matches 7 bases. Per germline, CDR1 MDHEN and CDR2 SYDVKM. V shed 1 base, J shed 7 bases, and the junction held 6 bases outside the gene matches. This CDR3 region has 15 residues.

The chain couples TRBV4-1 to TRBJ2-7, with TRBD1 identical over 7 bases. The V gene end was trimmed by 1 base and the J gene end by 2 bases; junction bases not matched to a gene: 5. The CDR3 loop spans 15 amino acids. Germline V CDR1 and CDR2: MGHRA, YSYEKL. The CDR3, as DNA: TGCGCCAGCAGCCAAGTGGTACAGGGGCCCTACGAGCAGTACTTC. It translates to CASSQVVQGPYEQYF.

This rearrangement joins TRBV7-2 to TRBJ1-3; D gene uncertain. This CDR3 comprises 13 residues. Germline loops: CDR1 SGHTA, CDR2 FQGNSA. V was trimmed by 3 bases and J by 9 bases, leaving 12 bases between them. CDR3 in DNA: TGTGCCAGCAGCTTTGGGGAACTCTCCACCATATATTTT. Translated: CASSFGELSTIYF.

This clone was seen just once. The J gene is TRBJ2-1, the V gene TRBV9, with 8 positions matching TRBD2. There are 17 residues in the CDR3. Germline loops: CDR1 SGDLS, CDR2 YYNGEE. Trimming removed 4 bases from V and 9 bases from J; junction bases left unmatched: 18. CDR3 amino acids: CASSPPAASGYLGEQFF. DNA of the CDR3: TGTGCCAGCAGCCCTCCAGCCGCTAGCGGGTACTTAGGTGAGCAGTTCTTC.

On this clone itself: One end of the junction varies from germline; a read error may be responsible. The sample has other DNA sequences that encode this CDR3 too. The chain links TRBV11-2 to TRBJ2-2, with D unresolved. Germline assignment: CDR1 SGHAT and CDR2 FQNNGV. The length of the CDR3 is 16 residues. CDR3 nucleotides: TGCGCCAGCAGCTCTCTCGTTACCAGTGGCACCGGGGAGCTGTTTTTT. Protein sequence: CASSSLVTSGTGELFF.

CDR3 sequence (DNA): TGTGCAGTAGGGGGGACCGGGGAGCTGTTTTTT. Its protein product is CAVGGTGELFF. V and J are TRBV6-6 and TRBJ2-2; D may match TRBD1 or TRBD2 (6 bases each). CDR3 length equals 11 residues. CDR1 and CDR2 (germline): MNHNY, SVGAGI (reference sequence).

The rearrangement links TRBV24-1 to TRBJ2-2; 7 nucleotides align to TRBD1. In germline, CDR1 is KGHDR, CDR2 SFDVKD. The CDR3 sequence is 20 residues long. The junction had 17 bases not matched to a gene; V was cut back by 3 bases and J by 2 bases. DNA of the CDR3: TGTGCCACCAGTGATCGGGGACCTCGGGACAGCTTTTTTAACACCGGGGAGCTGTTTTTT. Translation: CATSDRGPRDSFFNTGELFF.

The rearrangement uses TRBV19 and TRBJ1-1; D remains unclear. The CDR3 has 14 residues. V was trimmed by 3 bases and J by 1 base, leaving 9 bases between them. Germline lookup yields CDR1 LNHDA and CDR2 SQIVND (reference sequence). DNA of the CDR3: TGTGCCAGTAGTATCGCCAGAGGGAACACTGAAGCTTTCTTT. Protein: CASSIARGNTEAFF.

The V and J genes are TRBV2 and TRBJ2-1; the D gene is possibly TRBD2 (5 bases). The V end was cut by 6 bases, the J end by 3 bases, with 9 bases between. The CDR3 spans 13 residues. Germline V gene lookup returns CDR1 SNHLY and CDR2 FYNNEI. The CDR3 coding sequence is TGTGCCAGCAGCGGGGATTACTACAATGAGCAGTTCTTC. Translated: CASSGDYYNEQFF.

The J gene is TRBJ2-1, the V gene TRBV5-6; 7 bases are shared with TRBD2. The germline V gene encodes CDR1 SGHDT and CDR2 YYEEEE. V was clipped by 3 bases and J by 10 bases; unmatched bases: 7. This CDR3 spans 13 amino acids. CDR3 DNA: TGTGCCAGCAGCTCAGGGAGGGGCTGGGAGCAGTTCTTC. Translation gives CASSSGRGWEQFF.